A single sample is the source of the 24 T cell receptor beta chains below, sequenced in a study of CD8 T cells in ankylosing spondylitis. TCRdb called the 5' RACE reads again in MiXCR, with one record for every CDR3 protein. The repertoire holds approximately 140,000 distinct CDR3 sequences, with 7.5% to 9.5% as singletons. Sample: synovial fluid, either unsorted or a sorted T cell fraction (not recorded which). The receptors come from a male donor with ankylosing spondylitis.

This clonotype has ten or more counts. The chain employs TRBV7-2 and TRBJ2-3; 12 bases are a match to TRBD1. V dropped 4 bases and J dropped 0; count of bases not matched to a gene: 5. CDR3 length: 17 amino acids. Per the germline V gene, CDR1 is SGHTA and CDR2 is FQGNSA. The CDR3 region has the DNA TGTGCCAGCAGCTCCCGGGACAGGGGGCTTAGCACAGATACGCAGTATTTT. It yields the protein CASSSRDRGLSTDTQYF.

There are many counts of this clonotype. The chain employs TRBV9 and TRBJ2-2; possibly TRBD1 or TRBD2 for D (5 bases each). In germline, CDR1 is SGDLS, CDR2 YYNGEE. The V end lost 0 bases, the J end lost 3 bases, and 9 bases lay between the germline ends. This CDR3 has 15 amino acids. This chain's CDR3 is CASSVGGGYTGELFF. Here the CDR3 DNA reads TGTGCCAGCAGCGTAGGTGGGGGATACACCGGGGAGCTGTTTTTT. The full variable domain, its missing parts supplied by reference TRBV9 and TRBJ2-2, is DSGVTQTPKHLITATGQRVTLRCSPRSGDLSVYWYQQSLDQGLQFLIQYYNGEERAKGNILERFSAQQFPDLHSELNLSSLELGDSALYFCASSVGGGYTGELFFGEGSRLTVL.

This clonotype was picked up a small number of times. The chain employs TRBV7-6 and TRBJ1-4, with D possibly TRBD1 on 5 matching bases. The CDR3 is 15 amino acids. V lost 1 base and J 4 bases, leaving 10 bases between the germline ends. The germline CDR1 and CDR2 sequences are SGHVS and FNYEAQ. DNA of the CDR3: TGTGCCAGCAGCTTAGAGACAGCCTTTAATGAAAAACTGTTTTTT. It is translated as CASSLETAFNEKLFF. Together with reference TRBV7-6 and TRBJ1-4, the CDR3 gives the full variable domain: GAGVSQSPRYKVTKRGQDVALRCDPISGHVSLYWYRQALGQGPEFLTYFNYEAQQDKSGLPNDRFSAERPEGSISTLTIQRTEQRDSAMYRCASSLETAFNEKLFFGSGTQLSVL.

This clonotype was recorded many times. The chain is built from TRBV7-9 and TRBJ2-2; D assignment may be TRBD1 or TRBD2 (6 bases each). Trimming took off 1 base at V and 8 bases at J, with 14 bases between the two ends. Looked up from germline, CDR1 is SEHNR and CDR2 is FQNEAQ (reference sequence). The CDR3 totals 15 residues. CDR3 residues: CASSLGSGGSGELFF. In DNA, the CDR3 is TGTGCCAGCAGCTTAGGATCCGGGGGCTCAGGGGAGCTGTTTTTT. Full variable domain (missing parts from reference TRBV7-9 and TRBJ2-2): DTGVSQNPRHKITKRGQNVTFRCDPISEHNRLYWYRQTLGQGPEFLTYFQNEAQLEKSRLLSDRFSAERPKGSFSTLEIQRTEQGDSAMYLCASSLGSGGSGELFFGEGSRLTVL.

This clonotype was seen ten or more times. V usage is TRBV6-2 or TRBV6-3 and J usage is TRBJ2-1; TRBD1 might be the D (8 bases). Between the trimmed V and J ends, which lost 2 bases and 7 bases, there was a span of 18 bases. The germline V gene encodes CDR1 MNHEY and CDR2 SVGEGT. The CDR3 runs to 16 residues. The CDR3 spells CASSYARYRGGNEQFF. Here the CDR3 DNA reads TGTGCCAGCAGTTACGCCAGATACAGGGGGGGAAATGAGCAGTTCTTC.

Ten or more counts support this clonotype. The chain links TRBV5-1 to TRBJ1-1, with D possibly matching TRBD1 (5 bases). Germline values: CDR1 SGHRS, CDR2 YFSETQ. The ends were cut back, 1 base at V and 1 base at J, with 17 bases in the middle. This CDR3 contains 17 residues. The CDR3 DNA follows: TGCGCCAGCAGCTTGCGGTTCCGATCCGGGGCGAACACTGAAGCTTTCTTT. This translates into CASSLRFRSGANTEAFF.

The chain employs TRBV5-1 and TRBJ2-2; the D is unclear. V was clipped by 2 bases and J by 4 bases, with 12 bases between them. Germline CDR1 reads SGHRS; CDR2 reads YFSETQ. The CDR3 loop spans 15 amino acids. For the CDR3, the DNA is TGCGCCAGCAGCTTATCACCACAAAGCACCGGGGAGCTGTTTTTT. Its translation: CASSLSPQSTGELFF.

Ten or more counts support this clonotype. The V gene is TRBV12-3 or TRBV12-4, the J gene TRBJ1-2, with 7 bases lining up with TRBD1. CDR3 length equals 16 residues. J lost 4 bases, V lost 4 bases, and 12 bases had no gene match. The CDR3 loop reads CASSWGQSTLSYGYTF. The CDR3 nucleotides are TGTGCCAGCAGTTGGGGACAGTCTACCCTATCCTATGGCTACACCTTC.

The rearrangement links TRBV3-1 to TRBJ1-1; D gene uncertain. CDR1 LGHDT and CDR2 YNNKEL come from the germline V gene (reference sequence). V dropped 1 base and J dropped 11 bases, with 11 bases sitting between them. The CDR3 runs to 12 residues. The CDR3 here is CASSQAATRAFF. The CDR3 DNA sequence: TGTGCCAGCAGCCAAGCTGCTACTAGGGCTTTCTTT.

There are many counts of this clonotype. The rearrangement links TRBV6-5 to TRBJ1-6, with a tentative D call TRBD1 (6 bases). Trimming shortened V by 2 bases and J by 8 bases, and 10 bases separated the two germline ends. The CDR3 extends over 14 amino acids. Per the germline V gene, CDR1 is MNHEY and CDR2 is SVGAGI. In DNA, the CDR3 is TGTGCCAGCAGTTACGGGGGCGGTTATTCACCCCTCCACTTT. Translated: CASSYGGGYSPLHF.

V gene TRBV28 combines with J gene TRBJ2-5; 9 bases fit TRBD1. The V gene's germline CDR1 is MDHEN and CDR2 SYDVKM. The CDR3 loop spans 14 amino acids. Trimming took 7 bases from V and 2 from J; bases not matched to a gene: 5. This CDR3 reads CASIETGGQETQYF. The CDR3 nucleotides are TGTGCCAGCATTGAGACAGGGGGGCAAGAGACCCAGTACTTC.

This clonotype was seen repeatedly, ten times or more. V and J are TRBV6-5 and TRBJ1-1, with D tentatively TRBD1 (6 bases). The length of the CDR3 is 15 residues. Germline-derived CDR1 and CDR2 are MNHEY and SVGAGI. The V end lost 2 bases, the J end lost 3 bases, and 13 bases lay between the germline ends. The CDR3 reads CASSYLREGDTEAFF. CDR3 in DNA: TGTGCCAGCAGTTACCTTCGGGAGGGGGACACTGAAGCTTTCTTT.

The J gene is TRBJ2-7, the V gene TRBV20-1; D is perhaps TRBD2 (5 bases). The CDR3 consists of 17 residues. From germline, CDR1 is DFQATT and CDR2 SNEGSKA (reference sequence). Deletions cut 0 bases from V and 3 bases from J, with 21 bases between. The CDR3, as DNA: TGCAGTGCTAGAGATCTAAAGGACTCCCTAAAGCTCTACGAGCAGTACTTC. The encoded protein is CSARDLKDSLKLYEQYF.

The chain links TRBV29-1 to TRBJ2-7, with a possible D match to TRBD1 (6 bases). Between the trimmed V and J ends, which lost 7 bases and 2 bases, there was a span of 21 bases. Germline loops: CDR1 SQVTM, CDR2 ANQGSEA. The CDR3 contains 15 residues. CDR3 residues: CSAAKGVHGTYEQYF. The DNA of the CDR3 is TGCAGCGCCGCTAAGGGGGTTCACGGAACCTACGAGCAGTACTTC.

A few counts support this clonotype. V usage is TRBV19 and J usage is TRBJ1-5, with a weak D call TRBD1 (5 bases). CDR1 and CDR2 (germline): LNHDA, SQIVND (reference sequence). The CDR3 loop spans 14 amino acids. V was pared by 6 bases and J by 9 bases, with 18 bases between. In nucleotides, the CDR3 is TGTGCCAGTAGAGTGGGACGGTCGTTGGGGCCCCAGCATTTT. The encoded protein is CASRVGRSLGPQHF.

This chain connects TRBV12-3 or TRBV12-4 to TRBJ1-2; D is possibly TRBD1 (6 bases). Trimming removed 6 bases from V and 7 bases from J, with 9 bases in between. There are 11 residues in the CDR3. The CDR3: CASSYRAGYTF. CDR3 nucleotides: TGTGCCAGCAGCTACAGGGCTGGCTACACCTTC.

This clonotype was counted a few times. The chain links TRBV10-3 to TRBJ1-1; a weak D match, TRBD1 (5 bases). CDR1 and CDR2 (germline): ENHRY, SYGVKD. The CDR3 is made up of 14 amino acids. The V and J ends lost 6 bases and 1 base respectively, with 12 bases between them. The CDR3, as DNA: TGTGCCATCAGGTCAGGGATAACGAACACTGAAGCTTTCTTT. This codes for CAIRSGITNTEAFF.

This clonotype was recorded at least ten times. The CDR3, as DNA: TGTGCCAGCAGTTACGGAGACAGGGGCGGCCCAGATACGCAGTATTTT. It translates to CASSYGDRGGPDTQYF. The chain carries TRBV6-5 and TRBJ2-3, with 8 bases matching TRBD1. V lost 2 bases, J lost 4 bases, and 8 bases stayed unmatched. The germline gives CDR1 MNHEY, CDR2 SVGAGI. The CDR3 contains 16 residues.

This chain links TRBV28 with TRBJ2-1; TRBD2 aligns across 12 bases. The CDR3 runs to 16 residues. Germline trimming cut 4 bases from V and 8 bases from J; bases unmatched to any gene: 9. The germline V gene has CDR1 MDHEN and CDR2 SYDVKM. CDR3 DNA sequence: TGTGCCAGCAGTTCCACGACTAGCGGGAGTGTCTATGAGCAGTTCTTC. Its protein is CASSSTTSGSVYEQFF.

In this sample, this clonotype turned up many times. The rearrangement joins TRBV24-1 to TRBJ2-1; 10 nucleotides line up with TRBD2. Germline V CDR1 and CDR2: KGHDR, SFDVKD. The V and J ends lost 10 bases and 4 bases, in that order; junction bases with no gene match: 12. CDR3 size: 16 residues. CDR3 protein: CATADPAGGPYNEQFF. The CDR3 nucleotides read TGTGCCACTGCGGATCCAGCGGGAGGGCCATACAATGAGCAGTTCTTC.

In the case of this clonotype: A much larger clonotype is one base distant, so this may be a read error. The rearrangement links TRBV20-1 to TRBJ2-5; 9 bases match TRBD1. CDR1 and CDR2 from the germline V gene are DFQATT and SNEGSKA (reference sequence). V trimming: 6 bases; J trimming: 7 bases; junction bases outside the gene matches: 21. This CDR3 region has 17 residues. CDR3 region: CSAEAPGYRGREGTQYF. The CDR3 DNA sequence: TGCAGTGCCGAGGCCCCGGGGTACAGGGGGCGGGAAGGGACCCAGTACTTC.

The chain couples TRBV19 to TRBJ2-1; D might be TRBD1 (6 bases). This CDR3 region has 16 residues. Trimming cost V 5 bases and J 3 bases, with 17 bases left between them. Germline CDR1 and CDR2: LNHDA and SQIVND (reference sequence). Here the CDR3 reads CASSDGGGTSYNEQFF. CDR3 bases: TGTGCCAGTAGTGACGGTGGTGGGACAAGCTACAATGAGCAGTTCTTC.

This clonotype was detected ten times or more. The J gene is TRBJ1-1, the V gene TRBV30; D is ambiguous. V was pared by 2 bases and J by 1 base, with 11 bases between. Germline CDR1 GTSNPN, CDR2 SVGIG (reference sequence). The CDR3 totals 14 residues. The CDR3 coding sequence is TGTGCCTGGAGTAGGGTAGGGCGGAACACTGAAGCTTTCTTT. Translating gives CAWSRVGRNTEAFF.

This clonotype was detected once. This sequence joins TRBV28 and TRBJ1-5; 8 nucleotides match TRBD1. The CDR3 contains 17 residues. V dropped 3 bases and J dropped 2; count of bases not matched to a gene: 9. Germline assignment: CDR1 MDHEN and CDR2 SYDVKM. CDR3 loop: CASSFRQGRAGNQPQHF. CDR3 sequence (DNA): TGTGCCAGCAGTTTCCGACAGGGGAGGGCGGGCAATCAGCCCCAGCATTTT.